This passage covers 7 T cell receptor beta chains from one sample sequenced in a study of shared clonotypes between healthy human individuals. Some clones are missing from TCRdb's copy, which holds only in-frame ones; the method was immunoSEQ multiplex PCR. The sample has hundreds of thousands of clones, around 97% seen once. Sample: naive CD4+ T cells sorted from blood. Subset of the sample: CD45RA+ positively selected. The origin of the receptors is a woman aged 30 to 39 in good health.

This rearrangement joins TRBV2 to TRBJ2-7; the match to TRBD1 covers 9 bases. With 5 bases clipped from V and 0 bases from J, the junction kept 2 bases outside the gene matches. The CDR3 loop spans 14 amino acids. Germline assignment: CDR1 SNHLY and CDR2 FYNNEI. CDR3 amino acids: CASSSDRGSYEQYF. The CDR3 DNA reads TGTGCCAGCAGTTCGGACAGGGGCTCCTACGAGCAGTACTTC.

The chain uses TRBV30 and TRBJ1-4, with TRBD1 identical over 8 bases. The CDR3 has 16 amino acids. J gave up 3 bases and V 2 bases, and 8 bases lay outside the gene matches. CDR1 and CDR2 (germline): GTSNPN, SVGIG (reference sequence). The CDR3 coding sequence is TGTGCCTGGAGTCCAGGGGGCGCGGGGGCTAATGAAAAACTGTTTTTT. It yields the protein CAWSPGGAGANEKLFF. Drawing the rest from reference TRBV30 and TRBJ1-4, the complete variable domain is SQTIHQWPATLVQPVGSPLSLECTVEGTSNPNLYWYRQAAGRGLQLLFYSVGIGQISSEVPQNLSASRPQDRQFILSSKKLLLSDSGFYLCAWSPGGAGANEKLFFGSGTQLSVL.

Here the CDR3 reads CASSSRTGEETQYF. The CDR3 DNA reads as TGTGCCAGCTCATCAAGGACAGGGGAAGAGACCCAGTACTTC. This rearrangement joins TRBV18 to TRBJ2-5; TRBD1 agrees at 9 bases. The germline V gene has CDR1 KGHSH and CDR2 LQKENI. J gave up 3 bases and V 5 bases, and 4 bases lay outside the gene matches. The CDR3 extends over 14 amino acids.

For this clone: One end of the junction does not line up with germline, which may come from a read error. V and J are TRBV5-4 and TRBJ2-3; the D is unclear. The CDR3 loop spans 13 amino acids. Per the germline V gene, CDR1 is SGHNT and CDR2 is YYREEE (reference sequence). CDR3 protein: CASSLDTPETQYF. The CDR3 coding sequence is TGTGCCAGCAGCTTGGACACCCCAGAAACGCAGTATTTT.

The CDR3 DNA sequence: TGTGCCAGCAGTTCTGGGGGGGCAGGGAGCTCCTACGAGCAGTACTTC. Its protein product is CASSSGGAGSSYEQYF. The chain carries TRBV28 and TRBJ2-7, with D tentatively TRBD2 (7 bases). V was pared by 4 bases and J by 0 bases, with 16 bases between. Looked up from germline, CDR1 is MDHEN and CDR2 is SYDVKM. The CDR3 is 16 residues long.

The chain recombines TRBV5-6 with TRBJ2-3; weak D call: TRBD2 (5 bases). CDR1 and CDR2 (germline): SGHDT, YYEEEE. The V and J ends lost 2 bases and 7 bases respectively, with 14 bases between them. The CDR3 covers 14 residues. CDR3 bases: TGTGCCAGCAGCTTCACGGGGTCCGCGTATACGCAGTATTTT. Amino acid sequence: CASSFTGSAYTQYF.

The chain couples TRBV6-5 to TRBJ2-1, with D tentatively TRBD2 (5 bases). CDR1 and CDR2 from the germline V gene are MNHEY and SVGAGI. The CDR3 sequence is 15 residues long. Trimming took 2 bases from V and 8 from J, leaving 16 bases between them. The CDR3 DNA follows: TGTGCCAGCAGTTACGGCCCGGGGTTGGGAGATGAGCAGTTCTTC. This codes for CASSYGPGLGDEQFF.